This T cell receptor beta chain was recovered during a study of CD8 T cells in Susac syndrome. Sequencing of TCR beta was carried out in blood CD8+ and CD4+ T cells. TEMRA cells were FACS-enriched and CD8+ and CD4+ T cells negatively isolated. The length of the CDR3 is 14 residues. CDR1 and CDR2 from the germline V gene are SGHDN and FVKESK. Trimming cost V 4 bases and J 0 bases, with 7 bases left between them. After extraction with the RNeasy kit, about 0.45 to 1 ug of the RNA was reverse transcribed using random hexamers. The immunoSEQ assay covered 54 Vbeta and 13 Jbeta segments for CDR3. One entry per CDR3 protein, called by TCRdb with MiXCR from the immunoSEQ multiplex PCR reads. The sample records approximately 170,000 distinct CDR3 sequences, 93% being singletons.

The source of this sequence is a human donor in good health. The chain combines TRBV14 with TRBJ2-1; D is unclear. Sequencing input: CD4+ T cells from PBMCs. The CDR3 loop reads CASSREASYNEQFF. The CDR3 DNA reads TGTGCCAGCAGCCGGGAAGCCTCCTACAATGAGCAGTTCTTC.